Reported below is one TCR beta chain. Its cognate antigen is unknown. The data derive from a study of shared clonotypes between healthy human individuals. General study results and limits: Donor clonotype sharing was expected to depend on sequencing depth.

Germline V lookup: CDR1 SGHTA, CDR2 FQGNSA. The CDR3 covers 15 residues. Trimming left V 1 base short and J 3 bases short, with 10 bases between. As processed by the authors: There were no quality scores in the junction-only immunoSEQ sequences, so filtering differed. Sequencing used immunoSEQ multiplex PCR; TCRdb keeps in-frame clones, though not all of them. That table is the source of V, J and clone size, and D and trimming were worked out from the DNA. This sample carries roughly 1 million clones, 75% to 85% of them seen once, and the ten largest clones take more than 0.45%. Input material: memory CD4+ T cells from PBMCs. Subset described: CD45RA-negative fraction. J is TRBJ2-1 and V is TRBV7-2, with a possible D match to TRBD2 (5 bases). The clonotype comes from a man between 18 and 35 years old in good health. Some clones in this sample may be carry-over from other donors' samples. The CDR3 region has the DNA TGTGCCAGCAGCTTAGAGGCCGACTACTACAATGAGCAGTTCTTC. Its translation is CASSLEADYYNEQFF. Supplemented by reference TRBV7-2 and TRBJ2-1, the full variable domain reads GAGVSQSPSNKVTEKGKDVELRCDPISGHTALYWYRQSLGQGLEFLIYFQGNSAPDKSGLPSDRFSAERTGGSVSTLTIQRTQQEDSAVYLCASSLEADYYNEQFFGPGTRLTVL.